Listed below are T cell receptor beta chains from one sample, sequenced in a study of identical twins. One entry per CDR3 protein results from TCRdb running MiXCR on the 5' RACE reads. The sample lists roughly 250,000 distinct CDR3 sequences; roughly an eighth were seen once. The source material was memory (CD45RO+) T cells sorted from blood. These receptor sequences come from a woman in her late teens or twenties in good health. The CDR3 runs from the conserved cysteine through the conserved F or W. A D gene is named only where the DNA matches it firmly. Part of the rows lack a size; the others show once, few, many or a class for expanded clones.

CDR3 DNA: TGTGCCAGCAGTCCCGGGACGGTAAACAATGAGCAGTTCTTC
CDR3 protein: CASSPGTVNNEQFF
D gene: -
J gene: TRBJ2-1
V gene: TRBV12-3/TRBV12-4
clone size: few

CDR3 DNA: TGTGCCAGCAGTTGGGGGGGGGAGTCTGCCTACGAGCAGTACTTC
CDR3 protein: CASSWGGESAYEQYF
D gene: TRBD2
J gene: TRBJ2-7
V gene: TRBV28
clone size: -

CDR3 DNA: TGTGCCAGCAGCCAAGGCACCCCGGGAAAACTGTTTTTT
CDR3 protein: CASSQGTPGKLFF
D gene: -
J gene: TRBJ1-4
V gene: TRBV3-1
clone size: many

CDR3 DNA: TGTGCCAGCAGCTTAAGGTGGTCGATCCAAAGCTCCTACAATGAGCAGTTCTTC
CDR3 protein: CASSLRWSIQSSYNEQFF
D gene: -
J gene: TRBJ2-1
V gene: TRBV7-8
clone size: few

CDR3 DNA: TGTGCCAGCAGTTATGGCGGGAGCGAGGCCTTC
CDR3 protein: CASSYGGSEAF
D gene: TRBD2
J gene: TRBJ2-1
V gene: TRBV6-2/TRBV6-3
clone size: -

CDR3 DNA: TGCAGTGCTAGCCGTGAAGGACCAAAAGAGACCCAGTACTTC
CDR3 protein: CSASREGPKETQYF
D gene: -
J gene: TRBJ2-5
V gene: TRBV20-1
clone size: -

CDR3 DNA: TGCAGTGCTGGCCGGAGCAGGGGACCGGGTATTAGCACAGATACGCAGTATTTT
CDR3 protein: CSAGRSRGPGISTDTQYF
D gene: -
J gene: TRBJ2-3
V gene: TRBV20-1
clone size: -

CDR3 DNA: TGTGCCAGCAGCCTGGCCGGGACAGAAGGAAACACCATATATTTT
CDR3 protein: CASSLAGTEGNTIYF
D gene: TRBD1
J gene: TRBJ1-3
V gene: TRBV7-9
clone size: few

CDR3 DNA: TGTGCCAGCAGCACCGGGACTAGCGGGGCAAATGAGCAGTTCTTC
CDR3 protein: CASSTGTSGANEQFF
D gene: TRBD2
J gene: TRBJ2-1
V gene: TRBV5-6
clone size: -

CDR3 DNA: TGTGCCAGCAGCCCTTCGGGGGGACAGGGAGGTTTCTTT
CDR3 protein: CASSPSGGQGGFF
D gene: TRBD1
J gene: TRBJ1-1
V gene: TRBV7-2
clone size: -

CDR3 DNA: TGTGCCAGCGGACTAGCGGGGGGGCCGAATGAGCAGTTCTTC
CDR3 protein: CASGLAGGPNEQFF
D gene: TRBD2
J gene: TRBJ2-1
V gene: TRBV25-1
clone size: many

CDR3 DNA: TGTGCCAGCAGCGTATTAGCGGGGGGCTCTGGGGCCAACGTCCTGACTTTC
CDR3 protein: CASSVLAGGSGANVLTF
D gene: TRBD2
J gene: TRBJ2-6
V gene: TRBV9
clone size: -

CDR3 DNA: TGTGCCAGCAGCAGAACCGGGACAGCTCGGGAGCAGTACTTC
CDR3 protein: CASSRTGTAREQYF
D gene: TRBD1
J gene: TRBJ2-7
V gene: TRBV14
clone size: -

CDR3 DNA: TGTGCCAGCAGCTTAGCCGGGACAGGGAGGAGACAGCCCCAGCATTTT
CDR3 protein: CASSLAGTGRRQPQHF
D gene: TRBD1
J gene: TRBJ1-5
V gene: TRBV7-9
clone size: -

CDR3 DNA: TGTGCCAGCAGCGCGAAGGGACTGACCAATGAGCAGTTCTTC
CDR3 protein: CASSAKGLTNEQFF
D gene: -
J gene: TRBJ2-1
V gene: TRBV7-3
clone size: many

CDR3 DNA: TGTGCCAGCAGCCTTACAGGGGAAGCTTTCTTT
CDR3 protein: CASSLTGEAFF
D gene: -
J gene: TRBJ1-1
V gene: TRBV3-1
clone size: few

CDR3 DNA: TGTGCCAGCAGCTTACACATCGGGCCTAATACCTACGAGCAGTACTTC
CDR3 protein: CASSLHIGPNTYEQYF
D gene: -
J gene: TRBJ2-7
V gene: TRBV7-9
clone size: few

CDR3 DNA: TGTGCCAGCAGTTTGGGAGGGATACGAGAGCAGTTCTTC
CDR3 protein: CASSLGGIREQFF
D gene: TRBD2
J gene: TRBJ2-1
V gene: TRBV12-3/TRBV12-4
clone size: -

CDR3 DNA: TGCGCCAGCAGCTCGTCTTACGGACAGACAGATACGCAGTATTTT
CDR3 protein: CASSSSYGQTDTQYF
D gene: -
J gene: TRBJ2-3
V gene: TRBV5-1
clone size: -

CDR3 DNA: TGTGCTAGTAAGGGATTCGTCCCGGGGTCCAAGACAGATACGCAGTATTTT
CDR3 protein: CASKGFVPGSKTDTQYF
D gene: -
J gene: TRBJ2-3
V gene: TRBV12-5
clone size: -

CDR3 DNA: TGTGCCTCAACGTATTTTTCCGGGGCCAACGTCCTGACTTTC
CDR3 protein: CASTYFSGANVLTF
D gene: -
J gene: TRBJ2-6
V gene: TRBV30
clone size: few

CDR3 DNA: TGTGCCAGCAGCCTCAACACGGGACAGGGGGCGTCCGAGCAGTACTTC
CDR3 protein: CASSLNTGQGASEQYF
D gene: TRBD1
J gene: TRBJ2-7
V gene: TRBV14
clone size: few

CDR3 DNA: TGTGCCAGCAGCCCCTTGGACAGTAACAATGAGCAGTTCTTC
CDR3 protein: CASSPLDSNNEQFF
D gene: -
J gene: TRBJ2-1
V gene: TRBV7-9
clone size: few

CDR3 DNA: TGTGCCAGCAGCCTCTCCGGGACTAGCGGGGTGAGCTCCTACAATGAGCAGTTCTTC
CDR3 protein: CASSLSGTSGVSSYNEQFF
D gene: TRBD2
J gene: TRBJ2-1
V gene: TRBV11-1
clone size: many

CDR3 DNA: TGTGCCAGCAGCGTAGCGGGGGGGCCCCCAGATACGCAGTATTTT
CDR3 protein: CASSVAGGPPDTQYF
D gene: TRBD2
J gene: TRBJ2-3
V gene: TRBV9
clone size: few

CDR3 DNA: TGTGCCAGCGGCCCTCACAGCAATGAGCAGTTCTTC
CDR3 protein: CASGPHSNEQFF
D gene: -
J gene: TRBJ2-1
V gene: TRBV6-6
clone size: -

CDR3 DNA: TGTGCCAGCAGCCAAGAACCGGGATTCCCCCCATACGAGCAGTACTTC
CDR3 protein: CASSQEPGFPPYEQYF
D gene: -
J gene: TRBJ2-7
V gene: TRBV14
clone size: -

CDR3 DNA: TGTGCCAGCAGTTTCAGGCCCGGGGGGTACGAGCAGTACTTC
CDR3 protein: CASSFRPGGYEQYF
D gene: TRBD2
J gene: TRBJ2-7
V gene: TRBV27
clone size: few

CDR3 DNA: TGTGCCAGCAGCCCACAACTAGCGGGAGATCTCGAGCAGTACTTC
CDR3 protein: CASSPQLAGDLEQYF
D gene: TRBD2
J gene: TRBJ2-7
V gene: TRBV7-9
clone size: -

CDR3 DNA: TGTGCCAGCAGGACCGGGAGGACGCGGGAGGACTATGGCTACACCTTC
CDR3 protein: CASRTGRTREDYGYTF
D gene: -
J gene: TRBJ1-2
V gene: TRBV12-3/TRBV12-4
clone size: few

CDR3 DNA: TGCAGTGCTAGAGTTGGAGGCAGTCAAGAGACCCAGTACTTC
CDR3 protein: CSARVGGSQETQYF
D gene: -
J gene: TRBJ2-5
V gene: TRBV20-1
clone size: few